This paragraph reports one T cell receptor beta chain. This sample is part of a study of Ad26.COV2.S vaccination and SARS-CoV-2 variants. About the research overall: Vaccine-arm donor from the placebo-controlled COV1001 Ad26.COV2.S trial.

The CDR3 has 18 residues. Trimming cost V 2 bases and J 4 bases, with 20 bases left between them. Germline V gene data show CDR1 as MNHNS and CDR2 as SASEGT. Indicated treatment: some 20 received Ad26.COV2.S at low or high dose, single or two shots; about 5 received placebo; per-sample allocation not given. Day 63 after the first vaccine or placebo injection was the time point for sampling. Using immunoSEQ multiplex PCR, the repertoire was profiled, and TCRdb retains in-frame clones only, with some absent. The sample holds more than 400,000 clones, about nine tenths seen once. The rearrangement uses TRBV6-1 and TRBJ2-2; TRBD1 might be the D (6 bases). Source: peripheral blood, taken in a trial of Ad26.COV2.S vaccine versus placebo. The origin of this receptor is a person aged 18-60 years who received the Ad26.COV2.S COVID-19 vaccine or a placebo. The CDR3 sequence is CASSETSPGTIATGELFF. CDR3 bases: TGTGCCAGCAGTGAAACCTCCCCCGGGACAATCGCCACCGGGGAGCTGTTTTTT.